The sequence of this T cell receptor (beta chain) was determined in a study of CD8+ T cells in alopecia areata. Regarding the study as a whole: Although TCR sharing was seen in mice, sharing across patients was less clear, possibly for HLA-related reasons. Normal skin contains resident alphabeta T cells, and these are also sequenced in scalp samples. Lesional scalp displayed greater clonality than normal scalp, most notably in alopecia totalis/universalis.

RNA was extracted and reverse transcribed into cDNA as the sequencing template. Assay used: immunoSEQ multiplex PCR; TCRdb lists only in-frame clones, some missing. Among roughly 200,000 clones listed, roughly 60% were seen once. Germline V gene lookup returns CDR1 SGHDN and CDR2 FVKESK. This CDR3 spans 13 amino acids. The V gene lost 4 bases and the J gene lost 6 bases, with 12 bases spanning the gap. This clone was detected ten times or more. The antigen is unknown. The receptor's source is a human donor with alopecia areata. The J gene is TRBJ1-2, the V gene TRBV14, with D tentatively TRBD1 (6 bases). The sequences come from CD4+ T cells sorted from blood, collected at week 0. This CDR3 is CASSLRQADGYTF. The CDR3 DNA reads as TGTGCCAGCAGCCTACGACAGGCGGATGGCTACACCTTC.